A selection of T cell receptor beta chains follows, all from one sample in a study of blood T cells in healthy people across ages. TCRdb reprocessed the 5' RACE reads via MiXCR and lists one record per CDR3 protein. The table has around 990,000 distinct CDR3 sequences, 35% to 45% seen once. The sample consisted of blood. The receptors were gathered from a young man in good health. Each CDR3 is given with its conserved first and last residue. A D gene is named only where the DNA matches it firmly. Part of the rows lack a size; the others show once, few, many or a class for expanded clones.

>TRBD1|TRBV29-1|TRBJ1-5|NA
CSVEVGQGLNQPQHF
TGCAGCGTTGAAGTGGGACAGGGACTCAATCAGCCCCAGCATTTT
>NA|TRBV6-6|TRBJ1-6|NA
CASSYSQLGNNSPLHF
TGTGCCAGCAGTTACTCCCAACTGGGTAATAATTCACCCCTCCACTTT
>NA|TRBV4-1|TRBJ1-1|NA
CASSQETRPNTEAFF
TGCGCCAGCAGCCAAGAAACACGGCCGAACACTGAAGCTTTCTTT
>NA|TRBV4-2|TRBJ1-1|few
CASSQDGQVNTEAFF
TGTGCCAGCAGCCAAGATGGGCAGGTGAACACTGAAGCTTTCTTT
>NA|TRBV6-2/TRBV6-3|TRBJ2-2|NA
CASSPHDVGAGELFF
TGTGCCAGCAGCCCCCACGACGTTGGCGCCGGGGAGCTGTTTTTT
>TRBD1|TRBV11-2|TRBJ2-3|NA
CASSPGTGANTQYF
TGTGCCAGCAGCCCCGGGACAGGGGCAAATACGCAGTATTTT
>TRBD1|TRBV9|TRBJ1-2|NA
CASSAPYRDRGYGYTF
TGTGCCAGCAGCGCGCCATACCGGGACAGGGGATATGGCTACACCTTC
>TRBD1|TRBV7-8|TRBJ2-4|few
CASSHGQGLNIQYF
TGTGCCAGCAGCCACGGACAGGGGCTAAACATTCAGTACTTC
>NA|TRBV7-9|TRBJ2-3|few
CASSLVTGRSDTQYF
TGTGCCAGCAGCTTAGTAACAGGGAGGTCAGATACGCAGTATTTT
>NA|TRBV2|TRBJ1-5|few
CASSEDRNQPQHF
TGTGCCAGCAGTGAAGACAGGAATCAGCCCCAGCATTTT
>TRBD1|TRBV7-2|TRBJ1-5|NA
CASSFGQGAAQPQHF
TGTGCCAGCAGCTTTGGGCAGGGGGCGGCTCAGCCCCAGCATTTT
>TRBD1|TRBV4-3|TRBJ2-3|NA
CASSQGGTVWDTQYF
TGCGCCAGCAGCCAAGGAGGGACAGTTTGGGATACGCAGTATTTT
>NA|TRBV20-1|TRBJ2-4|NA
CSAREDIGYF
TGCAGTGCTAGGGAGGACATTGGGTACTTC
>TRBD1|TRBV7-2|TRBJ1-5|NA
CASSHWTGGARYSNQPQHF
TGTGCCAGCAGCCACTGGACAGGGGGCGCAAGGTATAGCAATCAGCCCCAGCATTTT
>NA|TRBV12-3/TRBV12-4|TRBJ1-5|NA
CASRTEGDQPQHF
TGTGCCAGTCGGACAGAAGGGGATCAGCCCCAGCATTTT
>NA|TRBV5-1|TRBJ1-1|NA
CASSSRKEMNTEAFF
TGCGCCAGCAGCTCCCGGAAGGAGATGAACACTGAAGCTTTCTTT
>NA|TRBV11-2|TRBJ1-1|NA
CASSLVPSRGTEAFF
TGTGCCAGCAGCTTAGTGCCTAGCCGAGGCACTGAAGCTTTCTTT
>NA|TRBV6-5|TRBJ2-1|NA
CASRSGDRPPHNEQFF
TGTGCCAGCAGGAGCGGGGACAGGCCACCTCACAATGAGCAGTTCTTC
>NA|TRBV18|TRBJ2-5|NA
CASSPPNQGSTQYF
TGTGCCAGCTCACCACCTAATCAGGGGTCGACCCAGTACTTC
>NA|TRBV29-1|TRBJ2-7|NA
CSAWGASYEQYF
TGCAGCGCGTGGGGGGCGTCGTACGAGCAGTACTTC
>NA|TRBV12-3/TRBV12-4|TRBJ2-5|many
CASSLTETQYF
TGTGCCAGCAGTTTAACTGAGACCCAGTACTTC
>NA|TRBV9|TRBJ2-1|few
CASSDRDTSYNEQFF
TGTGCCAGCAGCGACCGGGACACCTCCTACAATGAGCAGTTCTTC
>TRBD1|TRBV6-2/TRBV6-3|TRBJ1-2|few
CASSYPTGRAGYTF
TGTGCCAGCAGTTACCCGACAGGGAGAGCTGGCTACACCTTC
>NA|TRBV27|TRBJ1-5|few
CASSPTRDQPQHF
TGTGCCAGCAGTCCGACGCGGGATCAGCCCCAGCATTTT
>NA|TRBV27|TRBJ2-1|few
CASSLATPFNEQFF
TGTGCCAGCAGTTTAGCCACGCCCTTCAATGAGCAGTTCTTC
>NA|TRBV7-2|TRBJ1-2|few
CASSLGQTYDGYTF
TGTGCCAGCAGCTTAGGACAGACTTACGATGGCTACACCTTC
>NA|TRBV6-2/TRBV6-3|TRBJ2-7|NA
CASRRQSENYWQYF
TGTGCCAGCAGGCGACAAAGCGAAAACTACTGGCAGTACTTC
>NA|TRBV12-3/TRBV12-4|TRBJ1-5|few
CASRTALSNQPQHF
TGTGCCAGCAGGACAGCTCTTAGCAATCAGCCCCAGCATTTT
>TRBD1|TRBV12-3/TRBV12-4|TRBJ1-2|NA
CASSLGTGEDPGYTF
TGTGCCAGCAGTTTAGGGACAGGGGAGGATCCGGGCTACACCTTC